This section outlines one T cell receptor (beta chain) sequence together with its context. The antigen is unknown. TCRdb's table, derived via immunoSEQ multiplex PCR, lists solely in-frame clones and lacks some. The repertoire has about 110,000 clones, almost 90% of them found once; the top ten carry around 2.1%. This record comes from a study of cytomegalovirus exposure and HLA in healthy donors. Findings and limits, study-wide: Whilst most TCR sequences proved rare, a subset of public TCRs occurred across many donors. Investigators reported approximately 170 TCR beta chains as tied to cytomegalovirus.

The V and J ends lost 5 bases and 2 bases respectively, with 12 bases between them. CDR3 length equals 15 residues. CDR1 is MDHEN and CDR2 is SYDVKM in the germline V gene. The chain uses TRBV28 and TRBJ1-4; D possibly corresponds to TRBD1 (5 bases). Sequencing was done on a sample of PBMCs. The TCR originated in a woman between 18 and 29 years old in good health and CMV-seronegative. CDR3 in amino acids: CASSPTRGTNEKLFF. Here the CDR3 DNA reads TGTGCCAGCAGTCCTACCCGGGGGACTAATGAAAAACTGTTTTTT.